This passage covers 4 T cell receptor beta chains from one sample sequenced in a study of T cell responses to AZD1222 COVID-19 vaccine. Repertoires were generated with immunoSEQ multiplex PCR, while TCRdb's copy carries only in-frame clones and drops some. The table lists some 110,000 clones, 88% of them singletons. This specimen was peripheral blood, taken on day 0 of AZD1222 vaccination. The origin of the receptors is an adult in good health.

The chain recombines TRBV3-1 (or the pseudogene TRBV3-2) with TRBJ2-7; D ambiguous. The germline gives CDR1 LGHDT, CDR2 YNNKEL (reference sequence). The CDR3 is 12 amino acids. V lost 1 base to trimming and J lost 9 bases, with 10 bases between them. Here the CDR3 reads CASSQAGVGQYF. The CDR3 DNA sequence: TGTGCCAGCAGCCAAGCCGGCGTCGGGCAGTACTTC.

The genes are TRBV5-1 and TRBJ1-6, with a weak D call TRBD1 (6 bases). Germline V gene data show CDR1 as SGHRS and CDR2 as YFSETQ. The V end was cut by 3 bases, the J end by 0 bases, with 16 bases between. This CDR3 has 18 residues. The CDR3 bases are TGCGCCAGCAGCTCCAAATATACAGGGAGCTCCTATAATTCACCCCTCCACTTT. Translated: CASSSKYTGSSYNSPLHF.

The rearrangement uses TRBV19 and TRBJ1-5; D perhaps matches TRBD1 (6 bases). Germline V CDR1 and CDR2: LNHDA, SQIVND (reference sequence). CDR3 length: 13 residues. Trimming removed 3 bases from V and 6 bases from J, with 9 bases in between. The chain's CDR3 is CASSIGQIQPQHF. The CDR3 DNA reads TGTGCCAGTAGTATCGGACAGATTCAGCCCCAGCATTTT.

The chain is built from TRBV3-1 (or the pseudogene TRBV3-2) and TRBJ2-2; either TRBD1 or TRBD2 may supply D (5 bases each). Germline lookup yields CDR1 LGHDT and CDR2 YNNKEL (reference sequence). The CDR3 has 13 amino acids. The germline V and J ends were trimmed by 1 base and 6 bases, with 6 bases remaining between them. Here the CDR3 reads CASSQAGPGELFF. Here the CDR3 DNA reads TGTGCCAGCAGCCAAGCGGGGCCCGGGGAGCTGTTTTTT.